Listed below are T cell receptor beta chains from one sample, sequenced in a study of preoperative IRX-2 immunotherapy in early breast cancer. Libraries were prepared by immunoSEQ multiplex PCR; TCRdb keeps only in-frame clonotypes and omits some of them. The sample carries about 98,000 clones, 70% to 90% recorded once. The sequencing here drew on tumor tissue, taken after IRX-2 immunotherapy. The receptors derive from a human donor with breast cancer. Each CDR3 is given with its conserved first and last residue. The D gene is left open where the match is weak. The size of a clone is reported for some rows only, either as once, few or many, or as a class for expanded clones.

TRBJ2-5 TRBV6-8 TRBD2 once TGTGCCAGCAGTTACCCCACCCCGGGACTAGCGGGAGGGAGGGAGACCCAGTACTTC CASSYPTPGLAGGRETQYF
TRBJ2-5 TRBV10-2 NA few TGCGCCAGCTCTATATCCCAAGAGACCCAGTACTTC CASSISQETQYF
TRBJ2-2 TRBV6-8 NA NA TGTGCCAGCAGTCAAACGGGGGTGGGGAGCGGGGAGCTGTTTTTT CASSQTGVGSGELFF
TRBJ2-3 TRBV12-2 NA NA TGTGCCACATTACCGGGACAGGGGTCGGATACGCAGTATTTT CATLPGQGSDTQYF
TRBJ1-2 TRBV30 NA NA TGTGCCTGGAGTTTCAGTAGAGTGGATGGCTACACCTTC CAWSFSRVDGYTF
TRBJ1-1 TRBV5-1 TRBD1 NA TGCGCCAGCAGCGGGGATACAGGGGGCAACACTGAAGCTTTCTTT CASSGDTGGNTEAFF
TRBJ1-1 TRBV7-7 TRBD1 NA TGTGCCAGCAGCTCCACCTGGGACAGGCCCACTGAAGCTTTCTTT CASSSTWDRPTEAFF
TRBJ1-1 TRBV30 TRBD1 NA TGTGCCTGGAGTTACCGGGACAGGGGATCGTACACTGAAGCTTTCTTT CAWSYRDRGSYTEAFF
TRBJ2-1 TRBV10-1 TRBD2 NA TGCGCCAGCAGTGGTCAAGCGGGAGTGGGAAATGAGCAGTTCTTC CASSGQAGVGNEQFF
TRBJ1-5 TRBV5-1 NA NA TGCGCCAGCAGCTTGGCCGGGCAGAGAAATCAGCCCCAGCATTTT CASSLAGQRNQPQHF
TRBJ2-2 TRBV14 NA NA TGTGCCAGCAGCCGAGGGGACACCGGGGAGCTGTTTTTT CASSRGDTGELFF
TRBJ2-1 TRBV19 TRBD2 once TGTGCCAGTATGTGGGGCGGGAGTGGCCCCTATGAGCAGTTCTTC CASMWGGSGPYEQFF
TRBJ1-1 TRBV30 TRBD1 NA TGTGCCTGGAGTGACCGACAGGGATCTAACACTGAAGCTTTCTTT CAWSDRQGSNTEAFF
TRBJ2-3 TRBV27 NA few TGTGCCAGCAGTTTTCAGGGGGGGCGCACAGATACGCAGTATTTT CASSFQGGRTDTQYF
TRBJ1-1 TRBV5-1 NA NA TGCGCCAGCAGCTTGGCCGAAGGTAACACTGAAGCTTTCTTT CASSLAEGNTEAFF
TRBJ1-2 TRBV11-3 NA NA TGTGCCAGCAGCTTACGACATGACGACTATGGCTACACCTTC CASSLRHDDYGYTF
TRBJ2-2 TRBV2 TRBD1 NA TGTGCCAGCAGCCACCTCTCAGGGGGCATCGGGAAAACCGGGGAGCTGTTTTTT CASSHLSGGIGKTGELFF
TRBJ2-7 TRBV28 NA NA TGTGCCAGCAGTGACCCGGCCGCTACCTACGAGCAGTACTTC CASSDPAATYEQYF
TRBJ1-4 TRBV9 NA NA TGTGCCAGCAGCGGGTGGGAGGGACCCGAAAAACTGTTTTTT CASSGWEGPEKLFF
TRBJ1-1 TRBV11-3 TRBD1 NA TGTGCCAGCAGCCAGGGGGGATCAATTTCCACTGAAGCTTTCTTT CASSQGGSISTEAFF
TRBJ2-3 TRBV5-8 TRBD2 NA TGTGCCAGCAGCTTAGGTGGCGGGGGTACAGATACGCAGTATTTT CASSLGGGGTDTQYF
TRBJ1-2 TRBV19 TRBD1 NA TGTGCCACCGGCCTTTGGACAGGGGCTAACTATGGCTACACCTTC CATGLWTGANYGYTF
TRBJ2-2 TRBV6-8 NA once TGTGCCAGCTTGCCGGAGAGCACCGGGGAGCTGTTTTTT CASLPESTGELFF
TRBJ2-7 TRBV28 TRBD2 NA TGTGCCAGCAGCTTCCCGGGGGGGAACGAGCAGTACTTC CASSFPGGNEQYF
TRBJ1-1 TRBV28 NA NA TGTGCCAGCAGTTTTACGGGATCCTCCGCTTTCTTT CASSFTGSSAFF
TRBJ1-2 TRBV6-8 NA NA TGTGCCAGCCCCGACCTAAGGGGGGGCTATGGCTACACCTTC CASPDLRGGYGYTF
TRBJ1-5 TRBV6-8 NA once TGTGCCAGCAGTTACTACGTTCCTTTTGAGGGGAGTAATCAGCCCCAGCATTTT CASSYYVPFEGSNQPQHF
TRBJ2-1 TRBV19 TRBD2 NA TGTGCCAGTAGTATCGGCGGGGGGGATTACAATGAGCAGTTCTTC CASSIGGGDYNEQFF
TRBJ1-5 TRBV6-8 NA once TGTGCCAGCAGCCTGGGGGGAATAGGGAATCAGCCCCAGCATTTT CASSLGGIGNQPQHF
TRBJ2-7 TRBV6-8 NA NA TGTGCCAGCAGCAGGGGCTACAACTACGAGCAGTACTTC CASSRGYNYEQYF
TRBJ1-2 TRBV11-3 NA NA TGTGCCAGCAGCTTGGTATCTCGGGCGGGCTATGGCTACACCTTC CASSLVSRAGYGYTF
TRBJ1-5 TRBV19 NA NA TGTGCCAGTAGTATTGAGGAGGTTCAGCCCCAGCATTTT CASSIEEVQPQHF
TRBJ2-3 TRBV28 NA NA TGTGCCAGCAGTCAGGACTACACAGATACGCAGTATTTT CASSQDYTDTQYF
TRBJ1-2 TRBV5-1 NA NA TGCGCCAGCAGCTTCCAGGGGTTCGGGGATGGCTACACCTTC CASSFQGFGDGYTF
TRBJ2-3 TRBV14 TRBD1 few TGTGCCAGCAGCCGCGGAGACAGGGCTACAGATACGCAGTATTTT CASSRGDRATDTQYF
TRBJ2-7 TRBV19 TRBD1 NA TGTGCCAGTAGTATAGAGCCTCCCACAGGGGTACGAAACGAGCAGTACTTC CASSIEPPTGVRNEQYF
TRBJ1-4 TRBV14 NA NA TGTGCCAGCAGCTCGGGAGGAGCTGTTAATGAAAAACTGTTTTTT CASSSGGAVNEKLFF
TRBJ1-5 TRBV19 NA NA TGTGCCAGTAGTATTTCCGGGGGGCCCCAGCATTTT CASSISGGPQHF
TRBJ2-7 TRBV6-8 NA NA TGTGCCAGCACCCAGGGTCGGGATAAACTGCAGTACTTC CASTQGRDKLQYF
TRBJ1-3 TRBV6-8 NA NA TGTGCCAGCATAAAGGCGGTTTCTGGAAACACCATATATTTT CASIKAVSGNTIYF
TRBJ1-5 TRBV19 NA NA TGTGCCAGTAGTATACGCCGGGACGGTCAGCCCCAGCATTTT CASSIRRDGQPQHF
TRBJ1-6 TRBV28 NA NA TGTGCCAGCAGTCCCCCGATCTCCTATAATTCACCCCTCCACTTT CASSPPISYNSPLHF
TRBJ1-5 TRBV6-4 NA NA TGTGCCAGCACGGGCAGGGGAATCCTTCAGCCCCAGCATTTT CASTGRGILQPQHF
TRBJ1-6 TRBV5-1 NA NA TGCGCCAGCAGCTTGGGTCAGGCAGGGGATTCACCCCTCCACTTT CASSLGQAGDSPLHF
TRBJ2-1 TRBV7-6 NA NA TGTGCCAGCAGCTTGGGGGAGCGGCAAGGGATTGAGCAGTTCTTC CASSLGERQGIEQFF
TRBJ1-4 TRBV5-1 NA NA TGCGCCAGCAGCCCCAATGGGGCAACTAATGAAAAACTGTTTTTT CASSPNGATNEKLFF
TRBJ1-2 TRBV29-1 NA NA TGCAGCGTTGAAGATTTTACAGGTTCCTATGGCTACACCTTC CSVEDFTGSYGYTF
TRBJ1-6 TRBV11-3 NA NA TGTGCCAGCAGCTCCCAGGGCGGACAACAGGCACCCCTCCACTTT CASSSQGGQQAPLHF
TRBJ2-3 TRBV28 TRBD2 NA TGTGCCAGCAGTCGAGCTAGCGGGGGCACAGATACGCAGTATTTT CASSRASGGTDTQYF
TRBJ1-1 TRBV18 NA once TGTGCCAGCTCACCTGGAGGAGACCGGGGAACTGAAGCTTTCTTT CASSPGGDRGTEAFF
TRBJ1-1 TRBV6-8 NA NA TGTGCCAGCAGTTACGGGACGCCTATTGAAGCTTTCTTT CASSYGTPIEAFF
TRBJ1-4 TRBV18 NA NA TGTGCCAGCTCACCGGAGGGTTGGGAAAAACTGTTTTTT CASSPEGWEKLFF
TRBJ2-4 TRBV19 NA NA TGTGCCAGTAGTAAACCCCCCGCTGCGGGAATGTCCAAAAACATTCAGTACTTC CASSKPPAAGMSKNIQYF
TRBJ1-3 TRBV6-8 NA NA TGTGCCAGCGGGGGGAGGGTCGACGGAAACACCATATATTTT CASGGRVDGNTIYF
TRBJ1-2 TRBV28 NA NA TGTGCCAGCAGGGTGTCACTTAACTATGGCTACACCTTC CASRVSLNYGYTF
TRBJ1-4 TRBV29-1 NA NA TGCAGCGTCCTTGGGTCGGCGGCTAATGAAAAACTGTTTTTT CSVLGSAANEKLFF
TRBJ1-2 TRBV28 NA NA TGTGCCAGCAGTTCCCCACCCGGGACCCTTACAGGTGGCTACACCTTC CASSSPPGTLTGGYTF